These T cell receptor beta chains were read from a single sample in a study of response to subunit inactivated influenza vaccine. TCRdb re-analysed the RT-PCR reads in MiXCR, keeping a single row per CDR3 protein. The data hold about 500,000 distinct CDR3 sequences, with 10% to 15% observed a single time. The material sequenced was PBMCs from blood, taken about 40 days after vaccination. The origin of the receptors is a middle-aged man who received an inactivated influenza vaccine. Both conserved end residues are part of each CDR3. A D gene is named only where the DNA matches it firmly. Size is stated for part of the rows, as once, few or many counts, or as a class when the clone is expanded.

v_call	clone_size	d_call	j_call	cdr3_length	cdr3_aa	cdr3_nt
TRBV12-3/TRBV12-4	many	-	TRBJ2-1	15	CASSATGGTYNEQFF	TGTGCCAGCAGCGCTACTGGGGGGACCTACAATGAGCAGTTCTTC
TRBV10-3	-	-	TRBJ2-5	16	CAISESRVGSEETQYF	TGTGCCATCAGTGAGTCGAGAGTGGGATCTGAAGAGACCCAGTACTTC
TRBV5-1	few	-	TRBJ2-5	13	CASSYGNQETQYF	TGCGCCAGCAGCTACGGGAACCAAGAGACCCAGTACTTC
TRBV12-3/TRBV12-4	-	TRBD2	TRBJ2-5	16	CASSLGLAGAQETQYF	TGTGCCAGCAGTTTAGGTCTAGCGGGAGCCCAAGAGACCCAGTACTTC
TRBV20-1	-	-	TRBJ1-6	13	CSANRDINSPLHF	TGCAGTGCAAACCGGGACATCAATTCACCCCTCCACTTT
TRBV11-2	-	-	TRBJ2-2	14	CASSFTVNTGELFF	TGTGCCAGCAGCTTCACAGTGAACACCGGGGAGCTGTTTTTT
TRBV12-3/TRBV12-4	-	-	TRBJ1-5	14	CASSLSKSNQPQHF	TGTGCCAGCAGTTTATCTAAAAGCAATCAGCCCCAGCATTTT
TRBV6-1	-	TRBD2	TRBJ2-7	14	CASIGGSYSYEQYF	TGTGCCAGCATCGGGGGGTCGTACTCCTACGAGCAGTACTTC
TRBV7-9	once	-	TRBJ2-1	13	CASSLIPHNEQFF	TGTGCCAGCAGCCTAATACCCCACAATGAGCAGTTCTTC
TRBV27	-	TRBD2	TRBJ2-2	17	CASSLRQTSGRVGELFF	TGTGCCAGCAGTCTGCGACAGACTAGCGGGAGAGTCGGGGAGCTGTTTTTT
TRBV5-1	medium-sized	-	TRBJ2-7	16	CASSPTYEDLGREQYF	TGCGCCAGCAGCCCTACCTACGAGGATTTAGGGAGAGAGCAGTACTTC
TRBV12-3/TRBV12-4	few	-	TRBJ2-7	16	CASSLDPVPTSYEQYF	TGTGCCAGCAGTCTTGATCCGGTCCCTACCTCCTACGAGCAGTACTTC
TRBV2	-	TRBD1	TRBJ2-6	16	CASRGTGLSGANVLTF	TGTGCCAGCAGGGGGACAGGCCTCTCTGGGGCCAACGTCCTGACTTTC
TRBV7-9	many	-	TRBJ1-2	13	CASSSTENYGYTF	TGTGCCAGCAGCTCGACTGAGAACTATGGCTACACCTTC
TRBV24-1	few	-	TRBJ2-5	14	CATSVGPWEETQYF	TGTGCCACCAGTGTAGGTCCATGGGAAGAGACCCAGTACTTC
TRBV10-3	many	-	TRBJ2-7	13	CAISESRGEEQYF	TGTGCCATCAGTGAGTCAAGGGGGGAAGAGCAGTACTTC
TRBV15	-	-	TRBJ2-3	16	CATSRDLWPRTDTQYF	TGTGCCACCAGCAGAGATCTTTGGCCCCGAACAGATACGCAGTATTTT
TRBV20-1	many	TRBD1	TRBJ2-3	14	CSARDRARGDTQYF	TGCAGTGCTAGGGACAGGGCTCGTGGGGATACGCAGTATTTT
TRBV5-1	-	-	TRBJ2-5	14	CASSQSDSQETQYF	TGCGCCAGCAGCCAATCGGACAGTCAAGAGACCCAGTACTTC
TRBV18	many	-	TRBJ2-5	12	CASSPGGETQYF	TGTGCCAGCAGTCCTGGAGGGGAGACCCAGTACTTC
TRBV20-1	-	-	TRBJ1-6	16	CSARDLVSGGISPLHF	TGCAGTGCTAGAGATCTAGTTTCAGGCGGAATCTCACCCCTCCACTTT
TRBV5-1	many	-	TRBJ2-5	15	CASIPAVGVQETQYF	TGCGCCAGCATCCCGGCAGTAGGCGTCCAAGAGACCCAGTACTTC
TRBV4-2	many	-	TRBJ2-1	13	CASSHYRVDEQFF	TGTGCCAGCAGCCATTACAGGGTCGATGAGCAGTTCTTC
TRBV12-2	few	-	TRBJ2-3	16	CASRLGLAGTTDTQYF	TGTGCAAGTCGCTTAGGACTAGCGGGAACCACAGATACGCAGTATTTT
TRBV5-1	-	TRBD1	TRBJ1-2	14	CASRLEEGADGYTF	TGCGCCAGCAGGTTGGAGGAGGGGGCAGATGGCTACACCTTC
TRBV9	-	-	TRBJ2-1	15	CASSVEGGGGAGQFF	TGTGCCAGCAGCGTAGAGGGAGGGGGCGGCGCGGGGCAGTTCTTC
TRBV5-1	-	-	TRBJ2-3	16	CASSLGRRISTDTQYF	TGCGCCAGCAGCTTGGGGCGGAGGATTAGCACAGATACGCAGTATTTT
TRBV7-9	many	TRBD2	TRBJ2-1	16	CASSPPLAGVYNEQFF	TGTGCCAGCAGCCCACCTCTAGCGGGAGTTTACAATGAGCAGTTCTTC
TRBV3-1	-	TRBD1	TRBJ2-3	15	CASSPGTGVADTQYF	TGTGCCTCCAGCCCCGGGACAGGGGTTGCAGATACGCAGTATTTT
TRBV7-2	-	-	TRBJ1-2	14	CASSAPGPFRGYTF	TGTGCCAGCAGCGCGCCGGGACCTTTCCGAGGCTACACCTTC
TRBV28	few	-	TRBJ2-5	12	CASTETWETQYF	TGTGCCAGCACTGAGACCTGGGAGACCCAGTACTTC
TRBV11-2	many	-	TRBJ1-6	14	CASSLDRGDSPLHF	TGTGCCAGCAGCTTAGACAGGGGAGATTCACCCCTCCACTTT
TRBV27	-	-	TRBJ2-7	14	CASRPSPTAYEQYF	TGTGCCAGCAGGCCGTCACCAACGGCCTACGAGCAGTACTTC
TRBV7-8	many	-	TRBJ2-1	15	CASSTRGSSYNEQFF	TGTGCCAGCAGCACAAGGGGAAGCTCCTACAATGAGCAGTTCTTC
TRBV20-1	-	-	TRBJ2-5	13	CSARGQFQETQYF	TGCAGTGCTAGAGGACAGTTCCAAGAGACCCAGTACTTC
TRBV20-1	few	TRBD1	TRBJ1-5	14	CSARRDRDNQPQHF	TGCAGTGCTAGGAGGGACAGGGACAATCAGCCCCAGCATTTT
TRBV4-3	many	-	TRBJ1-1	13	CASSQVGRTEAFF	TGCGCCAGCAGCCAAGTAGGGCGCACTGAAGCTTTCTTT
TRBV28	-	-	TRBJ2-5	11	CASGVGQTQYF	TGTGCCAGCGGGGTAGGACAGACCCAGTACTTC
TRBV7-8	-	-	TRBJ2-1	17	CASSPSRRANLYNEQFF	TGTGCCAGCAGCCCCTCTAGGCGGGCGAATCTTTACAATGAGCAGTTCTTC
TRBV28	-	-	TRBJ2-3	13	CASSAGQTDTQYF	TGTGCCAGCAGTGCAGGACAGACAGATACGCAGTATTTT
TRBV5-6	-	-	TRBJ2-1	16	CASSGEGTGAYNEQFF	TGTGCCAGCAGCGGAGAGGGGACCGGGGCCTACAATGAGCAGTTCTTC
TRBV12-3/TRBV12-4	-	-	TRBJ2-2	15	CASSRDTSNTGELFF	TGTGCCAGCAGTCGGGACACCTCGAACACCGGGGAGCTGTTTTTT
TRBV11-2	-	-	TRBJ1-1	13	CASSFGPRTEAFF	TGTGCCAGCAGCTTTGGGCCCCGCACTGAAGCTTTCTTT
TRBV20-1	-	-	TRBJ1-2	14	CSARDITGQGGYTF	TGCAGTGCTAGAGATATAACCGGGCAGGGCGGCTACACCTTC
TRBV4-3	-	-	TRBJ2-2	14	CASSQDTSSGELFF	TGCGCCAGCAGCCAAGATACAAGCTCCGGGGAGCTGTTTTTT
TRBV5-1	-	TRBD1	TRBJ1-1	19	CASSLVQGAQGREGTEAFF	TGCGCCAGCAGCTTGGTACAGGGGGCGCAGGGCCGTGAGGGCACTGAAGCTTTCTTT